The T cell receptor beta chain described here comes from a study of shared clonotypes between healthy human individuals (dated by TCRdb to the early 2020s). About the investigation overall: A couple of women and three men aged 18 to 49 years were included in the cohort. To increase sequencing depth and limit assay-specific biases, TCR repertoire library preparation and sequencing were carried out by different laboratories using diverse techniques. For each donor, CD4 naive and CD4 memory were each run on three plates, CD8 naive on two plates, and CD8 memory on one plate. Per donor, leukapheresis produced somewhere between about 0.8 and 9.5 billion PBMCs. Blood TCR repertoires of a handful of healthy adults were deeply sequenced to estimate repertoire size and the extent of clonotype sharing between individuals.

The donors were healthy, HIV-negative adults with no recently reported acute infections or vaccinations. Every donor was a Caucasian adult residing in Nashville, Tennessee, USA. CD4+ T cells were enriched through magnetic negative selection, after which naive cells were positively selected on CD45RA and the remaining negative fraction served as the memory subset. Blood was collected by leukapheresis, and PBMCs were isolated by Ficoll-Histopaque density gradient centrifugation and then cryopreserved in liquid nitrogen vapor phase. Purity and quantity of every magnetically sorted T cell population were checked by analytical flow cytometry. Genomic DNA was isolated from every sorted fraction and measured by UV absorbance on a Nanodrop 2000c. This clone has only one observation. The antigen this receptor binds is unknown. Base qualities are not provided; no much larger clone lies one nucleotide away.

V drops 2 bases and J drops 3 bases, leaving 11 bases in between. The CDR3 measures 15 amino acids from cysteine to phenylalanine. CDR3 DNA only is kept here, 45 bases in frame from base 1. CDR1 and CDR2, looked up from the germline V gene (reference sequence), are MNHEY and SMNVEV. The paper as a whole reports these results and caveats: Incomplete sequencing was indicated by rarefaction of sorted-subset datasets, despite the large sequencing depth. Clonotypes shared by all four sorted-subset donors showed higher generation probabilities than non-shared clonotypes. The genetic and exposure-history diversity represented was limited by the small number of donors. When a handful of donors were compared, the shared fraction of clonotypes was about 5.2% for naive CD4, around 3.6% for naive CD8, 2.3% for memory CD4, and 0.35% to 0.4% for memory CD8. Sampling was restricted to blood, and TCR repertoires in tissue are likely to differ from TCR repertoires in blood. Naive subsets generally had larger estimated clonotype richness than memory subsets. Pairwise subsampling indicated that sequencing depth was expected to affect the degree of clonotype sharing among donors.

Using the deep immunoSEQ assay, multiplex PCR amplified TCR CDR3 regions from genomic DNA. Extracted genomic DNA from each cell subset was distributed evenly across all wells of several immunoSEQ 96-well plates, and each plate was treated as a replicate. For sorted subsets, 200 to 250 ng of genomic DNA, equivalent to 25,000 to 35,000 T cell genomes, went into each replicate PCR. The purified libraries were quantified using a Qubit 3.0 fluorometer, sized with a Bioanalyzer 2100, and then quantified again using the KAPA Library Quantification kit. Each immunoSEQ 96-well plate was sequenced on its own single-read 150-cycle Illumina NextSeq 550 flow cell. On the authors' methods: Because only junctional sequences without quality scores were contained in the immunoSEQ output, filtering matching that applied to full-length reads could not be performed. To assign V/J genes and CDR3, sequences were annotated against IMGT germline references using PyIR, a Python wrapper for IgBLAST v1.9. Reads were removed for weak V/J assignments (E-value above 1e-6), missing CDR3, stop codons, out-of-frame junctions, or ambiguous translated residues. V3J clonotypes were defined by identical inferred V gene, J gene, and CDR3 amino acid sequence. The percentage overlap between two repertoires was calculated by dividing the number of shared unique clonotypes by the size of the smaller repertoire. Three approaches were used to assess repertoire richness: RTK rarefaction, the Chao1 estimator, and Recon v2.1 estimates of unobserved clonotypes. OLGA was used to compute generation probabilities for all TCRbeta clonotypes that the gDNA method yielded from a handful of donors. What TCRdb holds here is the immuneACCESS table cut down to in-frame rearrangements. Part of the clones is not present; checked against another copy, under half of the missing clones reflect an unresolved V gene, and the others are unexplained. For V, J and clone size, that table is used; D and trimming come from the DNA. The sample table shows about 2.4 million clones, and approximately 94% are seen once. About 0.34% of the sample rests with the top ten.

This TCR came from a man in his late teens or twenties in good health. Some clones in this sample may be carry-over from other donors' samples. The receptor chain draws on TRBV27 and TRBJ1-5, with the D gene not clear enough to name. Material for sequencing was naive CD4+ T cells from PBMCs. This specimen's cell subset or site label, interpreted: CD45RA+ positively selected. At the DNA level, the sequence is TGTGCCAGCAGTTTAGGGCGGGGTACCAATCAGCCCCAGCATTTT. This sequence encodes CASSLGRGTNQPQHF.